The following is a T cell receptor (beta chain) sequence with its context. TCRdb's copy holds only in-frame clones and misses some; the assay was immunoSEQ multiplex PCR. Among approximately 330,000 clones listed, over 80% were seen once. V was cut by 8 bases and J by 8 bases, with 15 bases left in between. The length of the CDR3 is 13 residues. CDR1 and CDR2 from the germline V gene are SNHLY and FYNNEI. The data were obtained in a study of blood T cell repertoires in COVID-19. Whole-study context: Donors in the United States, Italy and Spain gave samples during acute or convalescent COVID-19. The cDNA or gDNA used as material had been derived from T cells, B-cell-depleted T cells, or PBMCs.

The Seattle patients, enrolled during active infection, were followed longitudinally. This chain uses TRBV2 with TRBJ1-4; D is possibly TRBD1 (5 bases). The clonotype comes from a man younger than 40 with COVID-19, enrolled during active disease. Sequenced material: peripheral blood. The CDR3 coding sequence is TGTGCCAGCGGTAGGGACTTTTGCGAAAAACTGTTTTTT. Its translation: CASGRDFCEKLFF.